The entry below gives a single TCR beta chain sequence along with its context. This clonotype turned up a few times. Base-call qualities are not available, and no considerably larger clone is one nucleotide away. TCRdb records Illumina NovaSeq 6000 as the sequencer. TCR cDNA was synthesized by 5'RACE template switching, through which a universal primer site and unique molecular identifiers were introduced. Priming of cDNA synthesis was performed from both the TCR alpha and TCR beta constant segments. Two PCR steps were used to amplify libraries, with sample barcodes and sequencing adapters being added in the second step. Sequencing of the libraries was done on either Illumina HiSeq 2500 (2x100 bp) or NovaSeq (2x150 bp). In the paper's pipeline: MIGEC was used to demultiplex reads and collapse the reads into UMI consensus sequences, and MiXCR was used for V(D)J alignment. Clonotypes responding to the vaccine were identified with edgeR on replicate PBMC samples, with the criteria of FDR below 0.01 and a log2 fold change above 5 up to day 15. Each bulk clonotype received a CD4 or CD8 identity based on whether the sequenced CD4 or CD8 repertoire contained that clonotype at higher abundance. To estimate how each clone was distributed across memory phenotypes, clonotype frequencies in memory subsets were weighted by the numbers of FACS-sorted cells. The public reads were reprocessed in TCRdb via fastp at Q25 and MiXCR, keeping in-frame beta chains. Each entry merges the rows of one CDR3 protein and shows their most common DNA and genes. TCRdb assigned the V and J calls; the authors' analysis was not used. This sample lists about 50,000 distinct CDR3 sequences; approximately 6% were detected once. Of the sample, about a third falls within the top ten clones.

According to the study, the label for this sample's treatment or condition signals: live attenuated yellow fever vaccine strain. A standard Ficoll-Paque protocol was used to isolate PBMCs from peripheral blood. The RNeasy Micro Kit was used to extract RNA from sorted memory subsets. These data are taken from a study of T cells after yellow fever vaccination (dated by TCRdb to between 2019 and 2020). For context, the study as a whole: Staining for CD3, CD45RA, CCR7 and CD95 was used to sort memory subsets (EM, EMRA, CM and Tscm) on a BD FACS Aria III. The SMART-Seq v4 Ultra Low Input RNA kit was used to prepare libraries from fractions with low cell numbers. Bulk TCR alpha and beta repertoires were sequenced longitudinally to track T-cell clones before and after primary and booster YFV17D yellow fever vaccination. Blood was collected at multiple timepoints before and after primary and secondary immunization, and bulk PBMC replicates and cell subsets were isolated. Memory subsets were sorted on days 0, 15 and 45 and at 18 months following primary vaccination, and on days 0, 15 and 45 following the 30-year booster. Two healthy male donors, one aged 18 to 29 and one aged 30 to 39 years, were included in the cohort. The paper's findings and limits, for the study overall: On day 0, almost all vaccine-responding clonotypes were found to be below detection in the sorted memory subsets. A small fraction of clonotypes showed up in both the CD4 and CD8 compartments, probably as a result of convergent recombination. The secondary T-cell response was weaker than the primary response but faster, peaking on day 5 instead of day 15. Because the study included only two donors, the extent to which the findings can be generalized is limited. Most clones expanded after primary vaccination were re-detected after the booster (96% of CD4 and around 88% of CD8), suggesting broad memory maintenance. Computational filtering was required because FACS-sorted repertoires could contain abundant contaminating clonotypes from the bulk population.

CDR1 and CDR2, looked up from the germline V gene, are SGHTA and FQGNSA. The CDR3 has 15 amino acids, counting the end cysteine and phenylalanine. Only the CDR3 DNA is retained, 45 bases long and in frame from the first base. The junction shows trimming of 6 bases on V and 8 bases on J, and the gene matches do not reach 10 bases of it. This TCR derives from a man between 18 and 35 years old who received the YFV17D yellow fever vaccine. The material sequenced was PBMCs, either bulk or a sorted T-cell subset (CD4+, CD8+, memory, or dextramer-sorted; not recorded which), taken on the day of the yellow fever booster vaccination. The chain joins TRBV7-2 to TRBJ2-1; TRBD2 agrees with 10 junctional bases. The CDR3 sequence is CASSRDSGGAYEQFF. The bases are TGTGCCAGCAGTCGAGACAGCGGGGGGGCATATGAGCAGTTCTTC.